This paragraph reports one TCR beta chain. Method: immunoSEQ multiplex PCR; TCRdb's copy keeps in-frame clones and lacks some. The sample has fewer than 60,000 clones, 85% seen once. This entry belongs to a study of PD-L1 blockade in urothelial cancer. Time point defined: pretreatment peripheral blood. Each patient's cancer was a locally advanced or metastatic urothelial carcinoma. This CDR3 is 15 amino acids long. Trimming removed 8 bases from V and 7 bases from J; junction bases left unmatched: 12. CDR1 MNHEY and CDR2 SVGAGI come from the germline V gene. The sequence was collected from a man between 65 and 85 years old with urothelial cancer. Material: PBMCs, obtained around atezolizumab (anti-PD-L1) treatment. The V gene is TRBV6-5, the J gene TRBJ2-1; TRBD2 matches at 9 bases. The CDR3 bases are TGTGCCAGCCATAGCGGGAGTTTTCTGTGGAATGAGCAGTTCTTC. Protein: CASHSGSFLWNEQFF.